This TCR beta chain was profiled in a study of metastatic and nonmetastatic thyroid tumors. The wider study: Thyroid patients, malignant and benign, had repertoires compared across blood and tumor or nodule tissue.

This clone is a singleton in its sample. Antigen unknown. One end of the junction does not line up with germline, which may come from a read error. Authors' analysis steps: Between-group CDR3 differences, defined by clinicopathological status, yielded a distant-metastasis classifier for papillary thyroid cancer. With MiXCR, TCRdb reprocessed the PCR reads. The V and J calls follow TCRdb's processing rather than the paper's. The sample includes about 48,000 clones, around 21% of them seen just once. Study-level findings and limits: Malignant thyroid tumors reportedly exceeded benign nodules significantly in TCR beta diversity, with the difference appearing in blood and tumor.

The CDR3 spans 16 residues. In germline, CDR1 is SGHAT, CDR2 FQNNGV. None of the patients had undergone any treatment ahead of thyroid surgery. The receptor's source is a male donor with papillary thyroid cancer or a benign thyroid nodule (not recorded which). Some clones in this sample may be carry-over from other donors' samples. Source material: blood. This rearrangement joins TRBV11-2 to TRBJ1-2; a weak D match, TRBD1 (6 bases). CDR3 residues: CASSSSISGANYVYTF. For the CDR3, the DNA is TGTGCCAGCAGCTCTTCTATATCAGGGGCTAACTATGTCTACACCTTC.